Below, 2 T cell receptor beta chains from the same sample are listed, as sequenced in a study of OX40 agonist ivuxolimab in advanced cancers. Assay: immunoSEQ multiplex PCR; the TCRdb copy retains only in-frame clones and omits some. The table lists roughly 80,000 clones, 80% to 90% of them singletons, with roughly 5.8% in the top ten. This sample comprised CD4+ or CD8+ T cells sorted from blood, obtained in a trial of the OX40 agonist ivuxolimab. These receptors came from an adult with an advanced solid tumor such as melanoma, head and neck, liver or kidney cancer.

This CDR3 is CATSSRGNEQFF. The CDR3 DNA sequence: TGTGCCACCAGCTCTCGAGGCAATGAGCAGTTCTTC. The chain combines TRBV15 with TRBJ2-1; D gene ambiguous. Germline lookup yields CDR1 LNHNV and CDR2 YYDKDF (reference sequence). The CDR3 contains 12 residues. V lost 5 bases and J lost 6, with 8 bases in between.

This chain joins TRBV18 and TRBJ2-2; 7 nucleotides line up with TRBD1. Germline V lookup: CDR1 KGHSH, CDR2 LQKENI. The V and J ends lost 5 bases and 0 bases, in that order; junction bases with no gene match: 9. CDR3 length equals 17 residues. The CDR3 reads CASSSRRTGTNTGELFF. The CDR3 DNA reads TGTGCCAGCTCATCTCGGCGGACAGGAACGAACACCGGGGAGCTGTTTTTT.